The entry below describes one T cell receptor (beta chain). These data belong to a study of blood T cell repertoires in COVID-19. Individuals drawn from around 24 US areas were roughly 18 to 95 years old. Clinical history reported by participants formed the basis on which cohorts were assigned. Method: immunoSEQ multiplex PCR; TCRdb's copy keeps in-frame clones and lacks some. This table has over 150,000 clones, approximately 79% appearing once. Germline values: CDR1 SNHLY, CDR2 FYNNEI. The CDR3 sequence is 18 residues long. With V trimmed by 3 bases and J by 1 base, 9 bases remained unmatched. This sequence originates from a man aged 45 to 65 who had recovered from COVID-19. This rearrangement joins TRBV2 to TRBJ1-5; TRBD1 matches at 10 bases. The sample was PBMCs or T cells enriched from blood (not recorded which). CDR3 DNA sequence: TGTGCCAGCAGTGATACCCCCGACAGGGGGCTGAGCAATCAGCCCCAGCATTTT. Its translation is CASSDTPDRGLSNQPQHF.